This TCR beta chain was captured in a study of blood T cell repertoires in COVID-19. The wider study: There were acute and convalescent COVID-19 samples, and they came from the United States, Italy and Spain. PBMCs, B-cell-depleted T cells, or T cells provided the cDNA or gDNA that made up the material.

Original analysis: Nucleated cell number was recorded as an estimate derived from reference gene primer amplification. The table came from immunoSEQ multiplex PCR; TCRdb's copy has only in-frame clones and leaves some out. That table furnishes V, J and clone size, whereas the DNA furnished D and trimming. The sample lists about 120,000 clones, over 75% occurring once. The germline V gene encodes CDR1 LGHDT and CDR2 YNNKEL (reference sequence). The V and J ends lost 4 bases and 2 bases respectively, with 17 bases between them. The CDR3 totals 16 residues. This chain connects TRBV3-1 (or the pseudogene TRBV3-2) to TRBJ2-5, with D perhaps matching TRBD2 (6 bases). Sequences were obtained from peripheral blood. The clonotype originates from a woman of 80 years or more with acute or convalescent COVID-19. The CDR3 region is CASSLGWGGEQETQYF. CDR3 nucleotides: TGTGCCAGCAGCCTGGGGTGGGGCGGGGAGCAAGAGACCCAGTACTTC.